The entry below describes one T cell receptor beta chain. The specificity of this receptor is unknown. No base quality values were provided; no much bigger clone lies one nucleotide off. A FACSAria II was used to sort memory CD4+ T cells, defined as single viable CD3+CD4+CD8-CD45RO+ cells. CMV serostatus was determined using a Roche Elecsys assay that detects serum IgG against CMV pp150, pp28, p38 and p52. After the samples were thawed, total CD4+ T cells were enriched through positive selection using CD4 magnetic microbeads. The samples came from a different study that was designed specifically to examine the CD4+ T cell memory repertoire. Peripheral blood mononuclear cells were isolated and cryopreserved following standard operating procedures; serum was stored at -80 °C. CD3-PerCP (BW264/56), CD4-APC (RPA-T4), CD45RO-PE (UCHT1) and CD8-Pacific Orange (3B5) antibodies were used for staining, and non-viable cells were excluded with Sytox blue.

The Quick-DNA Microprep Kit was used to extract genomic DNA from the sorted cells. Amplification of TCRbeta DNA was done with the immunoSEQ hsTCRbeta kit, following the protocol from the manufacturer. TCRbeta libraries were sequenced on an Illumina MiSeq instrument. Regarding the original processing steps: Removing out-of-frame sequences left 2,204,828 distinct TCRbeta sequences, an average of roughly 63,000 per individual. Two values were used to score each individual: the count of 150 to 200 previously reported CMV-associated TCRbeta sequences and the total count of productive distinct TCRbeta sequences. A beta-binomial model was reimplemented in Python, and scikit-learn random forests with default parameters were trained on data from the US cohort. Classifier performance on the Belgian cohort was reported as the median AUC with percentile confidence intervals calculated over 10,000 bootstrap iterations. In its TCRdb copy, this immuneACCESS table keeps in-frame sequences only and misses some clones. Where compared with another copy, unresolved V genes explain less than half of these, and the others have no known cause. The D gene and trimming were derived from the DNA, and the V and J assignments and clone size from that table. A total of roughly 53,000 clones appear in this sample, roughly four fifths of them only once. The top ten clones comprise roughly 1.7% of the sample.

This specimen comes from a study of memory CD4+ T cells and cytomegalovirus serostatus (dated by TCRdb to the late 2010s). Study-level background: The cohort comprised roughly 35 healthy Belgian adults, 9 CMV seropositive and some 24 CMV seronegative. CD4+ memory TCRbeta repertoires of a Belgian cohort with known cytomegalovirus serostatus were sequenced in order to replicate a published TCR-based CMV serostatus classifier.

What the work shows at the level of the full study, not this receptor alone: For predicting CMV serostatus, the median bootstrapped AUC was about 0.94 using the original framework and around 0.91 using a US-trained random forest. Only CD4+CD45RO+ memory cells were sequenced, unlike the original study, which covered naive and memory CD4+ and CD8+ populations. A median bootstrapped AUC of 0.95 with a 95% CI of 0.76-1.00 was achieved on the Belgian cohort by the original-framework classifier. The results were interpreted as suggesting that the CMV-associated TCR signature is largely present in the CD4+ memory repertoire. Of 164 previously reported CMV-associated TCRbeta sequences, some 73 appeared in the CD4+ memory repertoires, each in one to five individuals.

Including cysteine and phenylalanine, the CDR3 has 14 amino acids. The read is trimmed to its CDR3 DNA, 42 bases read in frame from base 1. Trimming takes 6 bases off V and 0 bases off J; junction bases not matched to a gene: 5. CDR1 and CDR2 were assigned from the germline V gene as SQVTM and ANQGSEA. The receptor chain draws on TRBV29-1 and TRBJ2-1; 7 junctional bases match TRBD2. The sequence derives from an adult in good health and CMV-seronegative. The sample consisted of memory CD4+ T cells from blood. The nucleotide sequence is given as TGCAGCGTCAACTCGGGGGGCTCCTACAATGAGCAGTTCTTC. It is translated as CSVNSGGSYNEQFF.